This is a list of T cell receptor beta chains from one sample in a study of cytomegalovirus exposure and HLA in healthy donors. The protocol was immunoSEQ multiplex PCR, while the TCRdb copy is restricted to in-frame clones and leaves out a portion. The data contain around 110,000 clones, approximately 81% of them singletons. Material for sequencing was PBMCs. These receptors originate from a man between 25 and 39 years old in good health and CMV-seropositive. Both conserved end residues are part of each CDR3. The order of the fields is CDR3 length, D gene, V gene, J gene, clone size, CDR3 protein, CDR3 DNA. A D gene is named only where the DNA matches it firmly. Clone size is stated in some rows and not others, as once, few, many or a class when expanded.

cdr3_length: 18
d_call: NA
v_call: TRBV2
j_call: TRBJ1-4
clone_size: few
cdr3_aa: CASSVDPERLATNEKLFF
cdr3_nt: TGTGCCAGCAGCGTAGATCCAGAGCGACTTGCAACTAATGAAAAACTGTTTTTT

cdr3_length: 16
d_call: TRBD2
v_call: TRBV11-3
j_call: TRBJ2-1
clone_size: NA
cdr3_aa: CASSSSPGLANNEQFF
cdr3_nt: TGTGCCAGCAGCTCGTCACCGGGACTAGCTAACAATGAGCAGTTCTTC

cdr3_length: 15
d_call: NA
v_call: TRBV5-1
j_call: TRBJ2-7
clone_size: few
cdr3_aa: CASSLTAGGKGEQYF
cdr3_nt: TGCGCCAGCAGCTTGACGGCAGGGGGGAAGGGGGAGCAGTACTTC

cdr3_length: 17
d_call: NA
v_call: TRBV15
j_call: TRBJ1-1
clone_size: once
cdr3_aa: CATSRILGTSMNAEAFF
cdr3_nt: TGTGCCACCAGCAGAATTCTCGGGACAAGCATGAACGCTGAAGCTTTCTTT

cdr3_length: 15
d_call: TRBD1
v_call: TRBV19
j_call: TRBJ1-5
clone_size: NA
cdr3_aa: CASSLLQGENQPQHF
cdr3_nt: TGTGCCAGTAGTCTCCTACAGGGGGAGAATCAGCCCCAGCATTTT

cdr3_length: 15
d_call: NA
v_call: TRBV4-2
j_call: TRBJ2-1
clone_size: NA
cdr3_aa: CASSQVAGSGNEQFF
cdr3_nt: TGTGCCAGCAGCCAAGTTGCCGGGAGCGGCAATGAGCAGTTCTTC

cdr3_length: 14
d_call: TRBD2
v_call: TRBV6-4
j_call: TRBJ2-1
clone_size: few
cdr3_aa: CASSVAGGNNEQFF
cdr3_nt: TGTGCCAGCAGTGTAGCGGGAGGTAACAATGAGCAGTTCTTC

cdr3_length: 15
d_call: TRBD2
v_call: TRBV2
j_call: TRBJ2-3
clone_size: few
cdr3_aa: CATGGGRSATDTQYF
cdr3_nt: TGTGCCACAGGCGGGGGTAGGAGCGCCACAGATACGCAGTATTTT

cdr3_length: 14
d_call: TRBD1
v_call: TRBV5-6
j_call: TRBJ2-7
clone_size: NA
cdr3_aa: CASSWDRGQHEQYF
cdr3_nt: TGTGCCAGCAGCTGGGACAGGGGACAACACGAGCAGTACTTC

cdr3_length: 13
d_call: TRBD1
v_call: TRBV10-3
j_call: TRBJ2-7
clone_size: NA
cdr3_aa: CAISGQGRYEQYF
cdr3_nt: TGTGCCATCAGTGGACAGGGAAGGTACGAGCAGTACTTC

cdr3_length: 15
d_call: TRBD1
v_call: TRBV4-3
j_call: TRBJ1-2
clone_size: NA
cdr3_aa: CASSQDVGTGIAYTF
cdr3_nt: TGCGCCAGCAGCCAAGATGTTGGGACAGGGATAGCCTACACCTTC

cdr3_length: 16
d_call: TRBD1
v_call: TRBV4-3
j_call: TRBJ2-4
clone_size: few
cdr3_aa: CASSHLRGRTGQIQYF
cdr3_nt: TGCGCCAGCAGCCACCTCCGGGGTCGGACAGGGCAGATTCAGTACTTC

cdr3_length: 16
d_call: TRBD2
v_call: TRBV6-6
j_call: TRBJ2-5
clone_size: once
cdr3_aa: CASSNPLGRATETQYF
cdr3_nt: TGTGCCAGCAGTAACCCTCTGGGGAGGGCCACAGAGACCCAGTACTTC

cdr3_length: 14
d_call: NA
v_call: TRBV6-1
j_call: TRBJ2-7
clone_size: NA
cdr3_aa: CASSGRGASYEQYF
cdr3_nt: TGTGCCAGCAGTGGACGGGGGGCCTCCTACGAGCAGTACTTC

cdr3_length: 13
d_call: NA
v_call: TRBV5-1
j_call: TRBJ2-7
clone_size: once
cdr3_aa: CASSLQGTYEQYF
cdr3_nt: TGCGCCAGCAGCTTGCAGGGGACCTACGAGCAGTACTTC

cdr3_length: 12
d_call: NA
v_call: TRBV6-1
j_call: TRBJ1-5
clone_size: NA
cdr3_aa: CASRLADQPQHF
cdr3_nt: TGTGCCAGCAGGCTTGCGGATCAGCCCCAGCATTTT

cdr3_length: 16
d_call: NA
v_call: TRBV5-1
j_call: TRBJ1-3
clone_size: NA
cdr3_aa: CASSLANRARGNTIYF
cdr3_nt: TGCGCCAGCAGCTTGGCCAACAGGGCCCGCGGAAACACCATATATTTT

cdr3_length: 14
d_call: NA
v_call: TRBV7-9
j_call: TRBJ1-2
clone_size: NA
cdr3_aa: CASSYKDSFYGYTF
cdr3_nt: TGTGCCAGCAGCTACAAGGACAGTTTCTATGGCTACACCTTC

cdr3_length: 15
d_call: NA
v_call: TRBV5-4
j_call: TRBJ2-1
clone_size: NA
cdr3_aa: CASSLESATYNEQFF
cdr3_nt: TGTGCCAGCAGCTTGGAAAGCGCCACCTACAATGAGCAGTTCTTC

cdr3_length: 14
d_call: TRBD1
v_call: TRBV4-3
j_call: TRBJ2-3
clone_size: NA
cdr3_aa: CASSRTGALDTQYF
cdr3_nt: TGCGCCAGCAGCCGGACAGGCGCTTTAGATACGCAGTATTTT

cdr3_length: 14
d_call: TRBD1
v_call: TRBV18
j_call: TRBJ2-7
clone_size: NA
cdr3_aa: CASSPLTGGYEQYF
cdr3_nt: TGTGCCAGCTCACCCCTGACAGGGGGCTACGAGCAGTACTTC